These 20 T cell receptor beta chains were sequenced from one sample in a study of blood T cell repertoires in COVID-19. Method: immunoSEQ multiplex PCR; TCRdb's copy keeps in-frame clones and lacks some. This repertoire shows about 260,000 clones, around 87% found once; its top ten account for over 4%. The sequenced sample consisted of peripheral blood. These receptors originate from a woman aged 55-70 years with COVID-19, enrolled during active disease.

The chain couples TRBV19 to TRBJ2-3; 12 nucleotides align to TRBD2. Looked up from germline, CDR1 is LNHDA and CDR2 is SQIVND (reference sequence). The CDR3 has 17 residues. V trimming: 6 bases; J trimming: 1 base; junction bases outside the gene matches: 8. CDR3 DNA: TGTGCCAGTAGGAGGGGTGGACTAGCGGGACGCACAGATACGCAGTATTTT. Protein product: CASRRGGLAGRTDTQYF.

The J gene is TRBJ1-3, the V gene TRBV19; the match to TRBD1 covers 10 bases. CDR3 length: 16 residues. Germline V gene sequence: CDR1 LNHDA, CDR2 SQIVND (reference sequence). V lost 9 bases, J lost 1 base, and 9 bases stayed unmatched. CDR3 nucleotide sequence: TGTGCCAGCTCCCTAAGGGGACAGGGGTCTGGAAACACCATATATTTT. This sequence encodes CASSLRGQGSGNTIYF. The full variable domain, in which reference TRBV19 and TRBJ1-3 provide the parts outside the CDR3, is DGGITQSPKYLFRKEGQNVTLSCEQNLNHDAMYWYRQDPGQGLRLIYYSQIVNDFQKGDIAEGYSVSREKKESFPLTVTSAQKNPTAFYLCASSLRGQGSGNTIYFGEGSWLTVV.

CDR3 amino acids: CASSYSRAAGLLYNEQFF. As DNA, the CDR3 is TGTGCCAGCAGTTACTCGAGGGCAGCGGGACTCTTATACAATGAGCAGTTCTTC. The chain couples TRBV6-2 or TRBV6-3 to TRBJ2-1, with TRBD2 matching 7 bases. This CDR3 has 18 amino acids. Per the germline V gene, CDR1 is MNHEY and CDR2 is SVGEGT. V lost 0 bases and J lost 4; bases outside the gene matches: 12.

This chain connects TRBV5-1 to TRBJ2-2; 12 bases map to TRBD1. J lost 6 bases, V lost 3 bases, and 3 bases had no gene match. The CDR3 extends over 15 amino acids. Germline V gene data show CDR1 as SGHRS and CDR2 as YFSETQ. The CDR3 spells CASSSGTGGPGELFF. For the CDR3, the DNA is TGCGCCAGCAGCTCCGGGACAGGGGGCCCCGGGGAGCTGTTTTTT.

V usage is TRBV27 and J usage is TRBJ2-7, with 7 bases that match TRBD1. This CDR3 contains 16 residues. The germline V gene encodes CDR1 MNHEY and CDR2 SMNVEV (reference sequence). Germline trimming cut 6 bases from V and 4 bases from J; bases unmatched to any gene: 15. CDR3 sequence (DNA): TGTGCCAGCAGGAGACAGGGCGGCGTACAGTTTTACGAGCAGTACTTC. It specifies CASRRQGGVQFYEQYF.

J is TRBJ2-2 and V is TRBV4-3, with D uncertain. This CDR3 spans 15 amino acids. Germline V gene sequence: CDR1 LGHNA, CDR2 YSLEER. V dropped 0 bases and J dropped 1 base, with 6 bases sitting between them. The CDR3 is CASSQEYGNTGELFF. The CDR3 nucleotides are TGCGCCAGCAGCCAAGAATACGGGAACACCGGGGAGCTGTTTTTT.

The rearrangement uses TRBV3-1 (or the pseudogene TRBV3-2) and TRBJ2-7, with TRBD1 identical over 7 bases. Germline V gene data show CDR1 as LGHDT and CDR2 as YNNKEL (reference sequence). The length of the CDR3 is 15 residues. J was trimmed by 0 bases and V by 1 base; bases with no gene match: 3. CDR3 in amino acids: CASSQAGGYSYEQYF. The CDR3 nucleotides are TGTGCCAGCAGCCAAGCAGGGGGATACTCCTACGAGCAGTACTTC.

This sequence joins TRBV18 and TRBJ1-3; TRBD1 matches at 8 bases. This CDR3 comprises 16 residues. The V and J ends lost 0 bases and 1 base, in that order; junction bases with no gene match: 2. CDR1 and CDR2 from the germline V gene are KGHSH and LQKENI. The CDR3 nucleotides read TGTGCCAGCTCACCACCTTGGACAGGGTCTGGAAACACCATATATTTT. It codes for CASSPPWTGSGNTIYF. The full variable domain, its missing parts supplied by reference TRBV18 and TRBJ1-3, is NAGVMQNPRHLVRRRGQEARLRCSPMKGHSHVYWYRQLPEEGLKFMVYLQKENIIDESGMPKERFSAEFPKEGPSILRIQQVVRGDSAAYFCASSPPWTGSGNTIYFGEGSWLTVV.

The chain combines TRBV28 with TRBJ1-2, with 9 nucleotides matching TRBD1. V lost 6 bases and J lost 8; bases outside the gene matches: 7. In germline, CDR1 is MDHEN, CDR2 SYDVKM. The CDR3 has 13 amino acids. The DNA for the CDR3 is TGTGCCAGCAGCACAGGGGGCTTAGGAGGCTACACCTTC. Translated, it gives CASSTGGLGGYTF.

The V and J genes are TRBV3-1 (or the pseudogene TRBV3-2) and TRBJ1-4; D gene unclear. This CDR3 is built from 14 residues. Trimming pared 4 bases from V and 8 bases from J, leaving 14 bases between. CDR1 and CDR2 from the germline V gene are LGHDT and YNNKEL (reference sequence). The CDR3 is CASSRRPGREKLFF. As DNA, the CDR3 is TGTGCCAGCAGCCGACGCCCCGGGAGGGAAAAACTGTTTTTT.

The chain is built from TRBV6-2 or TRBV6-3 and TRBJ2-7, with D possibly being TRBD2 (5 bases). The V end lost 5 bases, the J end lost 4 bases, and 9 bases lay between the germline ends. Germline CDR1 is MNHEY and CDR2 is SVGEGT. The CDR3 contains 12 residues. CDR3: CASSQSGYEQYF. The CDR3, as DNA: TGTGCCAGCAGTCAAAGCGGTTACGAGCAGTACTTC.

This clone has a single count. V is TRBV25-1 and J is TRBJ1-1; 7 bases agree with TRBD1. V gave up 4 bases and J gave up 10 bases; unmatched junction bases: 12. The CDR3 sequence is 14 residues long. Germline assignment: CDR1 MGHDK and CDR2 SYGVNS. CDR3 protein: CASSVLRQGSGAFF. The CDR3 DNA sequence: TGTGCCAGCAGTGTACTCAGACAGGGATCGGGAGCTTTCTTT.

The CDR3 loop is CASSPRRAGYNEQFF. DNA for the CDR3: TGTGCCAGCAGCCCAAGGAGGGCCGGGTACAATGAGCAGTTCTTC. J is TRBJ2-1 and V is TRBV6-5, with a tentative D call TRBD2 (6 bases). V gave up 6 bases and J gave up 4 bases, with 16 bases separating them. There are 15 residues in the CDR3. In germline, CDR1 is MNHEY, CDR2 SVGAGI.

CDR3 residues: CASTGGRGTEAFF. In DNA form, the CDR3 reads TGTGCCAGCACCGGCGGAAGGGGCACTGAAGCTTTCTTT. The chain is built from TRBV28 and TRBJ1-1; D may be TRBD1 (5 bases). The CDR3 contains 13 residues. V shed 7 bases and J shed 4 bases, with 13 bases lying between them. Looked up from germline, CDR1 is MDHEN and CDR2 is SYDVKM. Together with reference TRBV28 and TRBJ1-1, the CDR3 gives the full variable domain: DVKVTQSSRYLVKRTGEKVFLECVQDMDHENMFWYRQDPGLGLRLIYFSYDVKMKEKGDIPEGYSVSREKKERFSLILESASTNQTSMYLCASTGGRGTEAFFGQGTRLTVV.

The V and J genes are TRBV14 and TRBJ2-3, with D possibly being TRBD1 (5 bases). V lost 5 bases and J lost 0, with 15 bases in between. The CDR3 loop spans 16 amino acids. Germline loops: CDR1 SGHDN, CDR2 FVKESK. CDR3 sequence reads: CASSLDTTVSTDTQYF. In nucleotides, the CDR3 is TGTGCCAGCAGCTTGGATACGACAGTCAGCACAGATACGCAGTATTTT.

CDR3 DNA: TGTGCCAGCAGCGGGAGGGATGAGCAGTTCTTC. It yields the protein CASSGRDEQFF. The rearrangement links TRBV11-1 to TRBJ2-1; TRBD2 matches at 7 bases. The CDR3 spans 11 residues. The J segment lost 8 bases and the V segment lost 5 bases, leaving 0 bases of the junction unmatched. Germline-derived CDR1 and CDR2 are SGHAT and FQDESV (reference sequence).

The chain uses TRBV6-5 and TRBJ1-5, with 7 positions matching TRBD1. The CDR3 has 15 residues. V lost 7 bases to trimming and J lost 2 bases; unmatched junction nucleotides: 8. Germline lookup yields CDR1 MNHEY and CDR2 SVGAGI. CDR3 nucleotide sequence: TGTGCCAGCAAGACTACAGGGGTGGGCAATCAGCCCCAGCATTTT. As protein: CASKTTGVGNQPQHF.

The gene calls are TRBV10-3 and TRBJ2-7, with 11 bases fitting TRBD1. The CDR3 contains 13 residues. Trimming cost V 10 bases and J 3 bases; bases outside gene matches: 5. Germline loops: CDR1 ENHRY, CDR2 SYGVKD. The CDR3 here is CANSGTGGYEQYF. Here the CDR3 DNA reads TGTGCCAACTCCGGGACAGGGGGCTACGAGCAGTACTTC.

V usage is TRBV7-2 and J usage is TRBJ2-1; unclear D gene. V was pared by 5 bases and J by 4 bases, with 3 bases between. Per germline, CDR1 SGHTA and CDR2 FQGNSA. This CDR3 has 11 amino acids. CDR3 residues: CASSEYNEQFF. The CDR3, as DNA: TGTGCCAGCAGCGAGTACAATGAGCAGTTCTTC.

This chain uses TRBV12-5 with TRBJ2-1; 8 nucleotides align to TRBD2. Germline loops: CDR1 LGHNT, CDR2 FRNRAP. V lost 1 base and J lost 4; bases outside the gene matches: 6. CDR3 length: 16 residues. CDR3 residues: CASGLERGIQYNEQFF. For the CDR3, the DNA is TGTGCTAGTGGTTTGGAGCGGGGGATACAATACAATGAGCAGTTCTTC.